The 11 T cell receptor beta chains in this list originate from one sample, sequenced in a study of early stage breast cancer tumors. Repertoires were generated with immunoSEQ multiplex PCR, while TCRdb's copy carries only in-frame clones and drops some. The sample yields a few thousand clones, about 61% seen once. The sequenced material came from breast tumor tissue. The origin of the receptors is a person between 45 and 65 years old with breast cancer.

The chain recombines TRBV5-5 with TRBJ2-5; TRBD1 or TRBD2 may be the D gene (5 bases each). Germline V lookup: CDR1 SGHKS, CDR2 YYEKEE (reference sequence). The CDR3 loop spans 15 amino acids. V was shortened by 2 bases and J by 4 bases, with 15 bases between the two germline ends. The CDR3 region is CASSFVGEGRETQYF. CDR3 in DNA: TGTGCCAGCAGCTTCGTGGGGGAAGGAAGAGAGACCCAGTACTTC.

The genes are TRBV5-4 and TRBJ2-3, with 7 bases matching TRBD2. J gave up 6 bases and V 4 bases, and 8 bases lay outside the gene matches. The germline CDR1 and CDR2 sequences are SGHNT and YYREEE (reference sequence). The CDR3 is 14 amino acids. CDR3 residues: CASSLAGVFDTQYF. CDR3 coding DNA: TGTGCCAGCAGCCTGGCGGGAGTATTCGATACGCAGTATTTT.

V usage is TRBV7-2 and J usage is TRBJ1-3; D remains ambiguous. There are 16 residues in the CDR3. The V and J ends lost 0 bases and 0 bases respectively, with 9 bases between them. Germline V gene lookup returns CDR1 SGHTA and CDR2 FQGNSA. CDR3 nucleotides: TGTGCCAGCAGCTTAGCGGCAGGCCACTCTGGAAACACCATATATTTT. Encoded protein: CASSLAAGHSGNTIYF.

The sample holds a few counts of this clone. The rearrangement uses TRBV5-5 and TRBJ1-2, with 10 bases lining up with TRBD1. V gave up 5 bases and J gave up 8 bases; unmatched junction bases: 6. The CDR3 consists of 13 residues. Germline CDR1 SGHKS, CDR2 YYEKEE (reference sequence). CDR3 nucleotides: TGTGCCAGCAGATACGACAGGGGGCGAGGCTACACCTTC. It translates to CASRYDRGRGYTF. Full variable domain (outside the CDR3, taken from reference TRBV5-5 and TRBJ1-2): DAGVTQSPTHLIKTRGQQVTLRCSPISGHKSVSWYQQVLGQGPQFIFQYYEKEERGRGNFPDRFSARQFPNYSSELNVNALLLGDSALYLCASRYDRGRGYTFGSGTRLTVV.

The chain joins TRBV5-6 to TRBJ2-6, with 8 nucleotides matching TRBD1. The length of the CDR3 is 19 residues. Germline CDR1 and CDR2: SGHDT and YYEEEE. V shed 0 bases and J 2 bases; nucleotides not matched to a gene: 10. The CDR3 DNA is TGTGCCAGCAGCTTGGCCTCGGCAGGGGGCGTTCCTGGGGCCAACGTCCTGACTTTC. Its protein product is CASSLASAGGVPGANVLTF. The complete variable domain, with remaining parts taken from reference TRBV5-6 and TRBJ2-6, reads DAGVTQSPTHLIKTRGQQVTLRCSPKSGHDTVSWYQQALGQGPQFIFQYYEEEERQRGNFPDRFSGHQFPNYSSELNVNALLLGDSALYLCASSLASAGGVPGANVLTFGAGSRLTVL.

V usage is TRBV11-3 and J usage is TRBJ2-7, with D perhaps matching TRBD1 (6 bases). Per the germline V gene, CDR1 is SGHNT and CDR2 is YENEEA. The V end lost 4 bases, the J end lost 2 bases, and 12 bases lay between the germline ends. The CDR3 contains 14 residues. The CDR3 coding sequence is TGTGCCAGCAGCTCCGGACAGCTCACCTACGAGCAGTACTTC. As protein: CASSSGQLTYEQYF.

This clone has only a few counts. The chain recombines TRBV29-1 with TRBJ2-3, with D hard to call. The CDR3 spans 12 residues. The V gene lost 6 bases and the J gene lost 4 bases, with 11 bases spanning the gap. Germline V gene data show CDR1 as SQVTM and CDR2 as ANQGSEA. CDR3 loop: CSVLTRSDTQYF. CDR3 bases: TGCAGCGTCCTGACTCGCTCAGATACGCAGTATTTT.

This clone was picked up a small number of times. V is TRBV11-3 and J is TRBJ2-7, with D perhaps TRBD2 (6 bases). The CDR3 runs 13 residues. Trimming took off 5 bases at V and 5 bases at J, with 13 bases between the two ends. CDR1 is SGHNT and CDR2 is YENEEA in the germline V gene. The CDR3 loop is CASSEGRGDEQYF. CDR3 nucleotides: TGTGCCAGCAGCGAAGGGCGCGGGGACGAGCAGTACTTC.

The chain combines TRBV6-6 with TRBJ1-1; the D is unclear. The ends were cut back, 6 bases at V and 1 base at J, with 12 bases in the middle. Germline V gene sequence: CDR1 MNHNY, CDR2 SVGAGI (reference sequence). This CDR3 has 14 amino acids. CDR3 coding DNA: TGTGCCAGCAGCTCCGGGGTTTCGAACACTGAAGCTTTCTTT. Translated, it gives CASSSGVSNTEAFF.

The V call is TRBV18, the J call TRBJ2-1, with 12 bases aligning to TRBD2. The trim removed 4 bases at V and 3 bases at J, leaving 4 bases unmatched. CDR1 and CDR2 from the germline V gene are KGHSH and LQKENI. CDR3 length: 16 amino acids. CDR3 nucleotide sequence: TGTGCCAGCTCACGACTAGCGGGAGTGGGCTACAATGAGCAGTTCTTC. Amino acids: CASSRLAGVGYNEQFF.

The chain combines TRBV21-1 with TRBJ1-5; the table's D call, TRBD1, was not checked against the DNA. TRBV21-1 counts as a pseudogene. The CDR3 contains 10 residues. The CDR3 here is CASSLGATHF. CDR3 in DNA: TGTGCCAGCAGCCTTGGGGCCACGCATTTT.